This T cell receptor (beta chain) stems from a study of beta chain features in type 1 diabetes (dated by TCRdb to 2017 to 2018). Study-wide context: No differences in mean age, gender distribution, total cell number or subset yield were found between patients and healthy donors. A total of over 90,000,000 sorted cells were examined across all samples, and a strong correlation was observed between cell number per subset and RNA yield. In the study, TCRB repertoires of sorted circulating CD4+ T cell subsets from recently diagnosed type 1 diabetes patients were compared with those of matched healthy donors. Regulatory and stem cell-like memory subsets were isolated from only 8 patients and roughly 8 healthy donors, whereas naive and central memory subsets came from all 30 or so donors.

All of the isolated RNA was reverse transcribed with the High Capacity cDNA Reverse Transcription Kit, so expressed TCRB transcripts were sequenced. Deep immunoSEQ sequencing was applied to naive, central memory and regulatory T cell samples, giving an average of roughly 3.5 million total reads per sample. After sorted cells were lysed in RLT buffer, RNA was extracted with DNase-treated RNeasy Micro or Mini kits, with the choice depending on cell number. To prevent cross-contamination, every cell subset was processed on its own, while patient and healthy donor samples were processed together. The immunoSEQ multiplex PCR was used to amplify TCRB sequences from cDNA, yielding 87-bp fragments that span the CDR3 region. Amplicons were sequenced on the Illumina HiSeq platform. The authors' pipeline ran thus. Synthetic template baselines were used to correct PCR bias computationally, reads within Hamming distance 2 were collapsed, and singletons that could not be merged were discarded. Reads were aligned against IMGT to assign V, D and J genes, CDR3 length and insertions or deletions at six rearrangement sites. Within each subset, clonotype counts were normalized to the number of sorted cells before true diversity and Gini coefficients were calculated with the tcR R package. The overlap coefficient, calculated on TCRB nucleotide sequences, was used to measure repertoire sharing. Out-of-frame TCRB sequences from naive cells were analyzed as a proxy for the pre-selection repertoire. This immuneACCESS table, as held by TCRdb, lists in-frame sequences with V and J called but not all clones. Of the missing ones, under half trace to an unresolved V gene in checked studies; the others have no known cause. V, J and clone size are taken as reported in that table, and D and trimming were inferred from the DNA itself. The sample profile shows around 340,000 clones; about 18% of them were found once. The leading ten clones occupy around 0.04% of the sample.

Remarks on this clone: Which antigen it targets is not known. No base quality information exists; no much larger clone differs at one position.

Clipping removes 3 bases from V and 9 bases from J, with 19 as the unmatched junction base count. The CDR3 has 19 amino acids, counting the end cysteine and phenylalanine. The sequence is cut down to CDR3 DNA, 57 bases in frame from base 1. CDR1 is given as SGHRS and CDR2 as YFSETQ, both from the germline V gene. A single peripheral blood draw of about 116 mL on average was collected from each donor into heparinised tubes. A BD FACSAria II was used to sort naive, central memory, regulatory and stem cell-like memory CD4+ T cells with a panel that included CD45RO, CCR7, CD25, CD127, CD95 and CD27. Every sorted population had a purity above 95%. PBMCs were isolated immediately by Lymphoprep density gradient centrifugation and stained directly without culture. To minimize batch effects, samples were stained and sorted in pairs, one healthy donor with one patient per experiment. Findings and caveats that apply to the study as a whole: At VDJ recombination sites, patients with type 1 diabetes made fewer insertions and deleted more nucleotides, a pattern implying thymic rearrangement abnormalities. HLA sub-analyses involved small numbers of individuals, so any influence of HLA type on TCRB rearrangement remained unresolved. Naive, central memory and regulatory TCRB repertoires appeared to be more alike among patients than among healthy donors. PCR may preferentially amplify shorter templates, but because patient and control samples were amplified and corrected together, any resulting skew would affect both groups equally. Because cDNA was sequenced instead of genomic DNA, highly expressing activated cells could be over-represented, though the groups showed no difference in activation or CD3 levels. In all four CD4+ subsets, TCRB CDR3 length was moderately but significantly shorter in type 1 diabetes patients.

The sequencing sample was made of naive CD4+ T cells from blood. In the paper's terms, the cell subset or site label means: true naive CD4+ T cells. This TCR derives from a young woman in good health. The rearranged chain carries TRBV5-1 and TRBJ2-1; 12 junctional bases match TRBD1. The bases are TGCGCCAGCAGCTCGGGTGGCTTTACAACCGGGACAGGGGGCGGTGAGCAGTTCTTC. The translation is CASSSGGFTTGTGGGEQFF.